This entry is about one T cell receptor (beta chain). CDR3 length equals 13 residues. Germline V gives CDR1 SGHRS, CDR2 YFSETQ. Trimming stripped 8 bases from V and 8 bases from J, with 16 bases between. Membership in each cohort depended on participant-reported clinical history. Donors of Cohort 3 who recovered were those that had two negative PCRs, clearance, or symptom resolution. Clones were read by immunoSEQ multiplex PCR, and TCRdb kept only the in-frame ones, dropping some. The table has approximately 200,000 clones, about 87% seen once. The sample belongs to a study of blood T cell repertoires in COVID-19.

This receptor was obtained from a man aged 25 to 40 who had recovered from COVID-19. J is TRBJ1-4 and V is TRBV5-1, with D possibly TRBD1 on 5 matching bases. The sequencing sample was made of PBMCs or T cells enriched from blood (not recorded which). The CDR3 loop reads CASRGLLEEKLFF. In DNA form, the CDR3 reads TGCGCCAGTAGGGGACTTCTCGAGGAAAAACTGTTTTTT.